Below, 7 T cell receptor beta chains from the same sample are listed, as sequenced in a study of T-cell memory formation after mild COVID-19. MiXCR, run by TCRdb on the 5' RACE reads, gives a single entry per CDR3 protein. This sample has roughly 300,000 distinct CDR3 sequences, with 7% to 10% found just once. Sequencing was performed on PBMCs or a T cell subset sorted from them (not recorded which). The receptors were sampled from a man aged 18 to 30 who had mild COVID-19 (a few samples of this study predate the infection). Cell type and time point are not known.

The sample holds a few counts of this clonotype. CDR3: CATSDSGQGGNEQFF. CDR3 sequence (DNA): TGTGCCACCAGTGATTCCGGACAGGGGGGCAATGAGCAGTTCTTC. The chain uses TRBV24-1 and TRBJ2-1; 10 bases match TRBD1. V was clipped by 2 bases and J by 6 bases; unmatched bases: 3. There are 15 residues in the CDR3. Germline V gene sequence: CDR1 KGHDR, CDR2 SFDVKD.

This clonotype showed up just a few times. The chain combines TRBV7-8 with TRBJ2-1; TRBD2 matches at 10 bases. The CDR3 is made up of 15 amino acids. J was trimmed by 3 bases and V by 4 bases; bases with no gene match: 3. Germline lookup yields CDR1 SGHVS and CDR2 FQNEAQ. The CDR3 coding sequence is TGTGCCAGCAGCTCCGGACTAGCGGTCTACAATGAGCAGTTCTTC. Amino acids: CASSSGLAVYNEQFF.

CDR3 region: CASSLPEGKRQFF. In DNA form, the CDR3 reads TGTGCCAGCAGCTTGCCGGAGGGTAAAAGGCAGTTCTTC. V usage is TRBV7-2 and J usage is TRBJ2-1; TRBD2 might be the D (6 bases). Germline V gene data show CDR1 as SGHTA and CDR2 as FQGNSA. The V end lost 3 bases, the J end lost 12 bases, and 15 bases lay between the germline ends. The CDR3 is 13 residues long.

This CDR3 reads CASSQVPGGVYGYTF. CDR3 nucleotide sequence: TGCGCCAGCAGCCAAGTCCCAGGGGGCGTCTATGGCTACACCTTC. The gene calls are TRBV4-3 and TRBJ1-2, with 8 bases aligning to TRBD1. Germline loops: CDR1 LGHNA, CDR2 YSLEER. The CDR3 is made up of 15 amino acids. Germline trimming cut 1 base from V and 4 bases from J; bases unmatched to any gene: 5.

This clonotype was picked up many times. The V and J genes are TRBV5-1 and TRBJ2-2; D might be TRBD2 (6 bases). Germline CDR1 reads SGHRS; CDR2 reads YFSETQ. V gave up 7 bases and J gave up 1 base, with 11 bases separating them. The CDR3 contains 14 residues. The CDR3 DNA follows: TGCGCCAGCGGCGGGACGGTGAACACCGGGGAGCTGTTTTTT. Translation gives CASGGTVNTGELFF.

This clonotype was seen more than once but under ten times. The CDR3, as DNA: TGTGCCAGCAGCCTCTCAGGACGGATCCCTAGCACAGATACGCAGTATTTT. Translating gives CASSLSGRIPSTDTQYF. The rearrangement uses TRBV9 and TRBJ2-3; D ambiguous. V dropped 4 bases and J dropped 0 bases, with 18 bases sitting between them. The CDR3 runs to 17 residues. Germline V gives CDR1 SGDLS, CDR2 YYNGEE.

This clonotype was counted a few times. This chain joins TRBV27 and TRBJ2-2; 7 bases agree with TRBD2. V lost 8 bases to trimming and J lost 5 bases; unmatched junction nucleotides: 8. The CDR3 sequence is 14 residues long. Germline V lookup: CDR1 MNHEY, CDR2 SMNVEV (reference sequence). DNA for the CDR3: TGTGCCAGCGGGAAGGGAGGGGCTACCGGGGAGCTGTTTTTT. Protein: CASGKGGATGELFF.